This is a list of T cell receptor beta chains from one sample in a study of identical twins. TCRdb analysed the 5' RACE reads with MiXCR anew, one entry per CDR3 protein. The sample includes more than 1.5 million distinct CDR3 sequences, about 30% of them seen just once. Sequencing used cord blood. The receptor source for this set is a newborn girl in good health. Both conserved end residues are part of each CDR3. Fields, in order: J gene, D gene, V gene, clone size, CDR3 protein, CDR3 DNA. A D gene is named only where the DNA matches it firmly. Clone size is given for some rows only: seen once, a few or many times, or a class if the clone is expanded.

j_gene: TRBJ2-7; d_gene: TRBD2; v_gene: TRBV27; abundance: many; CDR3aa: CASSISGRTSGAEYF; CDR3nt: TGTGCCAGCAGTATATCAGGCCGGACTAGCGGGGCAGAGTACTTC
j_gene: TRBJ1-4; d_gene: TRBD1; v_gene: TRBV7-2; abundance: few; CDR3aa: CASSSDRGLTNEKLFF; CDR3nt: TGTGCCAGCAGCTCTGACAGGGGCCTAACTAATGAAAAACTGTTTTTT
j_gene: TRBJ2-3; d_gene: -; v_gene: TRBV20-1; abundance: few; CDR3aa: CSASSAGRSTDTQYF; CDR3nt: TGCAGTGCTTCCTCGGCGGGGAGGTCCACAGATACGCAGTATTTT
j_gene: TRBJ2-3; d_gene: -; v_gene: TRBV29-1; abundance: many; CDR3aa: CSVEGGMVDTQYF; CDR3nt: TGCAGCGTTGAAGGGGGGATGGTAGATACGCAGTATTTT
j_gene: TRBJ1-3; d_gene: -; v_gene: TRBV21-1; abundance: -; CDR3aa: CASSKGQGVGNTIYF; CDR3nt: TGTGCCAGCAGCAAAGGACAGGGGGTGGGAAACACCATATATTTT
j_gene: TRBJ1-5; d_gene: TRBD1; v_gene: TRBV20-1; abundance: -; CDR3aa: CSAGRDRLQPQHF; CDR3nt: TGCAGTGCTGGAAGGGACAGGCTCCAGCCCCAGCATTTT
j_gene: TRBJ2-7; d_gene: TRBD2; v_gene: TRBV27; abundance: -; CDR3aa: CASNLAGRSYNEQYF; CDR3nt: TGTGCCAGCAACTTAGCGGGGCGCTCCTACAATGAGCAGTACTTC
j_gene: TRBJ1-4; d_gene: -; v_gene: TRBV30; abundance: -; CDR3aa: CACLGEKLFF; CDR3nt: TGTGCCTGCCTCGGTGAAAAACTGTTTTTT
j_gene: TRBJ2-2; d_gene: -; v_gene: TRBV9; abundance: -; CDR3aa: CASSGTRWDTGELFF; CDR3nt: TGTGCCAGCAGCGGGACCCGATGGGACACCGGGGAGCTGTTTTTT
j_gene: TRBJ2-1; d_gene: -; v_gene: TRBV7-7; abundance: few; CDR3aa: CASSLSRPPYNEQFF; CDR3nt: TGTGCCAGCAGCTTAAGCCGGCCCCCCTACAATGAGCAGTTCTTC
j_gene: TRBJ2-5; d_gene: -; v_gene: TRBV2; abundance: -; CDR3aa: CASSEWLEETQYF; CDR3nt: TGTGCCAGCAGTGAATGGCTCGAAGAGACCCAGTACTTC
j_gene: TRBJ1-5; d_gene: TRBD1; v_gene: TRBV25-1; abundance: -; CDR3aa: CASSDRTGDSNQPQHF; CDR3nt: TGTGCCAGCAGTGACCGGACAGGGGATAGCAATCAGCCCCAGCATTTT
j_gene: TRBJ1-6; d_gene: TRBD1; v_gene: TRBV20-1; abundance: few; CDR3aa: CSATPATGSGSPLHF; CDR3nt: TGCAGTGCTACCCCTGCGACAGGGAGCGGTTCACCCCTCCACTTT
j_gene: TRBJ1-2; d_gene: -; v_gene: TRBV27; abundance: -; CDR3aa: CASSSRLREGNYGYTF; CDR3nt: TGTGCCAGCAGTTCCCGTTTGAGGGAAGGGAACTATGGCTACACCTTC
j_gene: TRBJ2-1; d_gene: TRBD2; v_gene: TRBV24-1; abundance: few; CDR3aa: CATSDLSTSGYSYNEQFF; CDR3nt: TGTGCCACCAGTGATTTATCGACTAGCGGGTACTCCTACAATGAGCAGTTCTTC
j_gene: TRBJ1-2; d_gene: -; v_gene: TRBV4-2; abundance: -; CDR3aa: CASSPQGDPGNYGYTF; CDR3nt: TGTGCCAGCAGCCCCCAAGGGGATCCCGGGAACTATGGCTACACCTTC
j_gene: TRBJ1-1; d_gene: -; v_gene: TRBV20-1; abundance: once; CDR3aa: CSAPRGVEAFF; CDR3nt: TGCAGTGCCCCTAGAGGAGTTGAAGCTTTCTTT
j_gene: TRBJ1-6; d_gene: -; v_gene: TRBV5-1; abundance: -; CDR3aa: CASSLEGWSYNSPLHF; CDR3nt: TGCGCCAGCAGCTTGGAGGGGTGGTCCTATAATTCACCCCTCCACTTT
j_gene: TRBJ1-2; d_gene: -; v_gene: TRBV28; abundance: few; CDR3aa: CASSLTAPNYGYTF; CDR3nt: TGTGCCAGCAGTTTAACGGCTCCTAACTATGGCTACACCTTC
j_gene: TRBJ2-1; d_gene: -; v_gene: TRBV4-1; abundance: few; CDR3aa: CASSQSLDRYNEQFF; CDR3nt: TGCGCCAGCAGCCAATCGCTAGACCGCTACAATGAGCAGTTCTTC
j_gene: TRBJ2-5; d_gene: -; v_gene: TRBV12-5; abundance: once; CDR3aa: CVSGLVPREETQYF; CDR3nt: TGTGTTAGTGGTTTGGTACCCAGGGAAGAGACCCAGTACTTC
j_gene: TRBJ2-2; d_gene: TRBD1; v_gene: TRBV25-1; abundance: few; CDR3aa: CASSGSTGATGELFF; CDR3nt: TGTGCCAGCAGTGGGTCGACAGGGGCCACCGGGGAGCTGTTTTTT
j_gene: TRBJ1-6; d_gene: -; v_gene: TRBV20-1; abundance: -; CDR3aa: CSASQGVGYNSPLHF; CDR3nt: TGCAGTGCTTCCCAGGGAGTGGGCTATAATTCACCCCTCCACTTT
j_gene: TRBJ1-2; d_gene: -; v_gene: TRBV5-5; abundance: -; CDR3aa: CASTRGTSQGYTF; CDR3nt: TGTGCCAGCACTAGGGGGACTTCGCAGGGCTACACCTTC
j_gene: TRBJ2-7; d_gene: -; v_gene: TRBV14; abundance: -; CDR3aa: CASSPTRRVGWDNEQYF; CDR3nt: TGTGCCAGCAGCCCCACCCGACGTGTAGGGTGGGACAATGAGCAGTACTTC
j_gene: TRBJ2-1; d_gene: TRBD2; v_gene: TRBV13; abundance: few; CDR3aa: CASSAGDLRVRNEQFF; CDR3nt: TGTGCCAGCAGCGCGGGGGACCTCCGGGTTAGAAATGAGCAGTTCTTC
j_gene: TRBJ2-3; d_gene: TRBD2; v_gene: TRBV2; abundance: -; CDR3aa: CASSIYPGTSGRTFTDAQYF; CDR3nt: TGTGCCAGCAGCATTTATCCCGGGACTAGCGGGAGGACTTTCACAGATGCGCAGTATTTT
j_gene: TRBJ1-1; d_gene: TRBD1; v_gene: TRBV28; abundance: few; CDR3aa: CASSLSSTGRGEAFF; CDR3nt: TGTGCCAGCAGTTTATCCTCGACAGGGAGAGGTGAAGCTTTCTTT